This paragraph covers one TCR beta chain sequence. This entry is derived from a study of shared T cell receptors in the human thymus. Assay used: immunoSEQ multiplex PCR; TCRdb lists only in-frame clones, some missing. In the table there are roughly 710,000 clones, approximately 85% of which are singletons. The V and J ends lost 3 bases and 8 bases, in that order; junction bases with no gene match: 9. The CDR3 runs to 14 residues. The germline V gene has CDR1 MNHEY and CDR2 SVGAGI. These data are also associated with another study on human thymus T cells.

The V call is TRBV6-5, the J call TRBJ2-7; TRBD2 aligns across 8 bases. Sequenced sample: thymocytes. The TCR was taken from a girl in the first two years of life with a congenital heart defect. CDR3 DNA: TGTGCCAGCAGTTATGTAGGACGGGGGGGCAAGCAGTACTTC. Residues: CASSYVGRGGKQYF.